The sequence of this TCR beta chain was determined in a study of radiation and T cells in renal cell carcinoma. Regarding time point: blood 2 weeks post-SBRT. The sample's treatment: 15 Gy SBRT to primary tumor, nephrectomy 4 weeks later. After SBRT, blood was collected at 2 and 4 weeks, plus baseline. The V end lost 0 bases, the J end lost 7 bases, and 10 bases lay between the germline ends. This CDR3 comprises 14 residues. The V gene's germline CDR1 is LGHNA and CDR2 YNFKEQ. Method: immunoSEQ multiplex PCR; TCRdb's copy keeps in-frame clones and lacks some. The table shows just over 150,000 clones, with roughly 87% occurring only once.

The chain has TRBV4-2 and TRBJ2-1, with TRBD1 as a possible D gene (6 bases). This TCR came from a woman between 50 and 59 years old with renal cell carcinoma. This specimen consisted of blood, obtained from a patient whose treatment included radiotherapy and nephrectomy. CDR3 in amino acids: CASSQDIQGNEQFF. The CDR3 DNA reads TGTGCCAGCAGCCAAGATATACAGGGTAATGAGCAGTTCTTC.